This T cell receptor (beta chain) derives from a study of radiotherapy plus CTLA-4 blockade in lung cancer. Study overall: Objective response was observed in roughly 17% of patients, and disease control in less than 35%.

This clone was seen only once. The repertoire was sequenced with immunoSEQ multiplex PCR; TCRdb's copy has only in-frame clones and lacks some. Among 56,000 or so clones listed, around four fifths were seen once. Germline values: CDR1 LNHNV, CDR2 YYDKDF (reference sequence). The CDR3 consists of 17 residues. With 0 bases clipped from V and 2 bases from J, the junction kept 4 bases outside the gene matches. This TCR came from a human donor with non-small cell lung cancer who had a partial response to radiotherapy plus ipilimumab. The source was peripheral blood, collected from a patient treated with radiotherapy plus ipilimumab. The V and J genes are TRBV15 and TRBJ2-1, with 10 bases that match TRBD2. Here the CDR3 reads CATSRDASGGAYNEQFF. CDR3 coding DNA: TGTGCCACCAGCAGAGATGCAAGCGGGGGGGCCTACAATGAGCAGTTCTTC.